The source of this TCR beta chain is a study of PD-1 blockade in classical Hodgkin lymphoma. General study points: The study reported lower baseline TCR diversity in newly diagnosed patients than in healthy donors. Factors driving the repertoire differences, possibly disease activity or prior therapy, remain undefined.

Time point defined: newly diagnosed, previously untreated cHL patient sample. PBMCs representing newly diagnosed, untreated classical Hodgkin lymphoma functioned as the comparison. TCRdb's table, derived via immunoSEQ multiplex PCR, lists solely in-frame clones and lacks some. The data show roughly 29,000 clones, about nine tenths seen once. Germline V gene lookup returns CDR1 MDHEN and CDR2 SYDVKM. The CDR3 consists of 12 residues. Note on this clone: No antigen is known for it. The junction departs from germline at one end; a sequencing error may be responsible.

The chain uses TRBV28 and TRBJ2-7; D is possibly TRBD2 (5 bases). This receptor was taken from a human donor with classical Hodgkin lymphoma. Sequencing was done on a sample of peripheral blood mononuclear cells (PBMCs). CDR3 loop: CASSLPDQRSSF. As DNA, the CDR3 is TGTGCCAGCAGTTTACCCGATCAGCGGTCGAGCTTC.